A single sample is the source of the 2 T cell receptor beta chains below, sequenced in a study of cytomegalovirus exposure and HLA in healthy donors. 13 Jbeta primers and 60 Vbeta primers were used for the PCR. Sequencing used immunoSEQ multiplex PCR; TCRdb keeps in-frame clones, though not all of them. The sample lists around 140,000 clones, 78% seen once, with just under 3% in the top ten. The sample taken for sequencing was PBMCs. These receptors came from a female donor in good health and CMV-seronegative.

V usage is TRBV7-8 and J usage is TRBJ1-2; 7 bases are shared with TRBD1. After removal of 1 base from V and 8 bases from J, the junction contained 7 bases not matched to a gene. CDR1 and CDR2 (germline): SGHVS, FQNEAQ. The CDR3 runs 14 residues. The CDR3 reads CASSLGYRGRGYTF. CDR3 in DNA: TGTGCCAGCAGCTTAGGCTACAGGGGACGGGGCTACACCTTC.

In its sample, this clone was seen once. This rearrangement joins TRBV19 to TRBJ2-1, with 10 bases matching TRBD2. Unmatched junction bases numbered 5, after V lost 6 bases and J lost 9 bases. Germline CDR1 LNHDA, CDR2 SQIVND (reference sequence). The CDR3 loop spans 13 amino acids. The CDR3 region is CASSASGSSEQFF. The CDR3 bases are TGTGCCAGTAGCGCTAGCGGGAGTAGTGAGCAGTTCTTC.